The 29 T cell receptor beta chains presented below share a single source sample, sequenced in a study of T cells in localized non-small cell lung cancer (dated by TCRdb to 2018 to 2020). Library prep was done by the immunoSEQ multiplex PCR assay. In its TCRdb copy, this immuneACCESS table keeps in-frame sequences only and misses some clones. Where compared with another copy, unresolved V genes explain less than half of these, and the others have no known cause. Here the sample has approximately 43,000 clones; about 88% occur a single time. Jointly, the top ten make up 7.1% of the sample. This specimen was peripheral blood, taken before any cancer treatment. These receptors all come from a woman aged 18-49 years with stage III lung adenocarcinoma.

This chain links TRBV30 with TRBJ2-1; 9 nucleotides agree with TRBD2. This CDR3 spans 12 amino acids. The germline CDR1 and CDR2 sequences are GTSNPN and SVGIG (reference sequence). Germline trimming cut 1 base from V and 14 bases from J; bases unmatched to any gene: 6. The CDR3 bases are TGTGCCTGGAGTGGACTAGCGGTGAGGAAGTTCTTC. This sequence encodes CAWSGLAVRKFF.

The chain employs TRBV7-9 and TRBJ2-5; D not resolved. This CDR3 comprises 13 residues. The germline V gene has CDR1 SEHNR and CDR2 FQNEAQ (reference sequence). V was clipped by 4 bases and J by 1 base, with 7 bases between them. CDR3 DNA: TGTGCCAGCAGCTCCTCGACCCAAGAGACCCAGTACTTC. Translation: CASSSSTQETQYF.

The CDR3 coding sequence is TGTGCCAGCAGTGAAGCACCTCGAAGAGGGCGGTTTTTT. Protein: CASSEAPRRGRFF. The V call is TRBV2, the J call TRBJ1-4; unclear D gene. V was pared by 0 bases and J by 16 bases, with 15 bases between. CDR3 length: 13 residues. Germline CDR1 SNHLY, CDR2 FYNNEI. The full variable domain, in which reference TRBV2 and TRBJ1-4 provide the parts outside the CDR3, is EPEVTQTPSHQVTQMGQEVILRCVPISNHLYFYWYRQILGQKVEFLVSFYNNEISEKSEIFDDQFSVERPDGSNFTLKIRSTKLEDSAMYFCASSEAPRRGRFFGSGTQLSVL.

The gene calls are TRBV19 and TRBJ2-1; tentatively, D is TRBD1 (6 bases). Germline CDR1 and CDR2: LNHDA and SQIVND (reference sequence). Trimming pared 4 bases from V and 4 bases from J, leaving 17 bases between. The CDR3 runs to 16 residues. The CDR3 DNA is TGTGCCAGTAGTAGATCGACAGGAGACCTTTACAATGAGCAGTTCTTC. Translated: CASSRSTGDLYNEQFF.

The V gene is TRBV5-4, the J gene TRBJ2-7, with D possibly being TRBD1 (5 bases). V was shortened by 4 bases and J by 2 bases, with 19 bases between the two germline ends. The CDR3 totals 16 residues. CDR1 is SGHNT and CDR2 is YYREEE in the germline V gene (reference sequence). The CDR3 is CASSIRPRDGAYEQYF. CDR3 sequence (DNA): TGTGCCAGCAGCATAAGACCCAGGGATGGAGCCTACGAGCAGTACTTC.

The chain employs TRBV6-1 and TRBJ2-1, with 11 positions matching TRBD2. This CDR3 spans 17 amino acids. V gave up 2 bases and J gave up 7 bases; unmatched junction bases: 10. CDR1 MNHNS and CDR2 SASEGT come from the germline V gene. In nucleotides, the CDR3 is TGTGCCAGCAGTGAATCCTTAACTAGCGGGGGTGGGAATGAGCAGTTCTTC. It translates to CASSESLTSGGGNEQFF.

The chain couples TRBV6-5 to TRBJ1-1, with 8 positions matching TRBD1. Germline CDR1 and CDR2: MNHEY and SVGAGI. The V and J ends lost 5 bases and 0 bases, in that order; junction bases with no gene match: 2. The CDR3 covers 14 residues. CDR3 in amino acids: CASSLTGVNTEAFF. In DNA, the CDR3 is TGTGCCAGCAGTCTGACAGGGGTGAACACTGAAGCTTTCTTT.

The V call is TRBV6-1, the J call TRBJ2-1; D is unclear. The V gene's germline CDR1 is MNHNS and CDR2 SASEGT. Trimming shortened V by 1 base and J by 0 bases, and 10 bases separated the two germline ends. The CDR3 is 16 amino acids. CDR3 bases: TGTGCCAGCAGTGAAGAGGTCCCGAGCTCCTACAATGAGCAGTTCTTC. It translates to CASSEEVPSSYNEQFF.

The chain carries TRBV7-2 and TRBJ2-1; the D is unclear. CDR1 and CDR2 from the germline V gene are SGHTA and FQGNSA. This CDR3 has 13 residues. The V and J ends lost 5 bases and 7 bases respectively, with 12 bases between them. The CDR3 reads CASSPGVVNEQFF. The CDR3 region has the DNA TGTGCCAGCAGCCCTGGGGTGGTAAATGAGCAGTTCTTC.

This clone has just one count. The rearrangement joins TRBV6-1 to TRBJ2-3; D ambiguous. Per germline, CDR1 MNHNS and CDR2 SASEGT. The CDR3 sequence is 15 residues long. Trimming took off 8 bases at V and 2 bases at J, with 17 bases between the two ends. CDR3: CASHPRTLNTDTQYF. The CDR3 DNA reads TGTGCCAGCCACCCACGGACCCTCAACACAGATACGCAGTATTTT.

The CDR3 reads CASSLIRGSYNEQFF. The CDR3 nucleotides are TGTGCCAGCAGCTTAATCCGGGGCTCCTACAATGAGCAGTTCTTC. This sequence joins TRBV7-8 and TRBJ2-1; TRBD2 might be the D (5 bases). V was cut by 2 bases and J by 0 bases, with 8 bases left in between. The CDR3 covers 15 residues. Germline CDR1 and CDR2: SGHVS and FQNEAQ.

This clone is medium-sized in the sample. V gene TRBV16 combines with J gene TRBJ1-2, with D uncertain. The V end lost 0 bases, the J end lost 3 bases, and 5 bases lay between the germline ends. There are 13 residues in the CDR3. Germline V gene sequence: CDR1 KGHSY, CDR2 FQNENV. This CDR3 is CASSQSWDYGYTF. The CDR3 bases are TGTGCCAGCAGCCAATCTTGGGACTATGGCTACACCTTC.

The V gene is TRBV7-2, the J gene TRBJ1-3; D gene unclear. The CDR3 loop spans 15 amino acids. The germline V gene has CDR1 SGHTA and CDR2 FQGNSA. V was clipped by 0 bases and J by 1 base, with 7 bases between them. DNA for the CDR3: TGTGCCAGCAGCTTAGCTATTGGATCTGGAAACACCATATATTTT. Its translation: CASSLAIGSGNTIYF.

The V and J genes are TRBV11-1 and TRBJ2-1; D may be TRBD1 or TRBD2 (5 bases each). This CDR3 spans 16 amino acids. Germline CDR1 SGHAT, CDR2 FQDESV (reference sequence). Trimming took off 5 bases at V and 0 bases at J, with 14 bases between the two ends. CDR3 loop: CASSRGQGGSYNEQFF. CDR3 coding DNA: TGTGCCAGCAGCCGGGGCCAGGGCGGCTCCTACAATGAGCAGTTCTTC.

The V call is TRBV9, the J call TRBJ2-3; possibly TRBD2 for D (7 bases). The ends were cut back, 2 bases at V and 2 bases at J, with 15 bases in the middle. Germline V lookup: CDR1 SGDLS, CDR2 YYNGEE. This CDR3 comprises 16 residues. CDR3: CASSVEGGPYTDTQYF. CDR3 coding DNA: TGTGCCAGCAGCGTCGAGGGGGGGCCCTACACAGATACGCAGTATTTT.

V gene TRBV6-6 combines with J gene TRBJ1-1; 7 bases fit TRBD1. Per germline, CDR1 MNHNY and CDR2 SVGAGI (reference sequence). CDR3 length: 15 amino acids. With 7 bases clipped from V and 8 bases from J, the junction kept 16 bases outside the gene matches. This CDR3 is CASNLPARGRMEAFF. The DNA of the CDR3 is TGTGCCAGCAATTTACCCGCCAGGGGGAGAATGGAAGCTTTCTTT.

A single count supports this clone. The chain carries TRBV11-2 and TRBJ1-6; 10 nucleotides line up with TRBD1. J gave up 10 bases and V 6 bases, and 9 bases lay outside the gene matches. Germline V gene sequence: CDR1 SGHAT, CDR2 FQNNGV. The CDR3 has 15 amino acids. This chain's CDR3 is CASRTTGTGESPLHF. CDR3 bases: TGTGCCAGCAGAACCACCGGGACAGGGGAATCACCCCTCCACTTT. Based on the CDR3 plus reference TRBV11-2 and TRBJ1-6, the full variable domain is EAGVAQSPRYKIIEKRQSVAFWCNPISGHATLYWYQQILGQGPKLLIQFQNNGVVDDSQLPKDRFSAERLKGVDSTLKIQPAKLEDSAVYLCASRTTGTGESPLHFGNGTRLTVT.

The chain links TRBV18 to TRBJ2-1; 8 bases are a match to TRBD2. The CDR3 has 17 amino acids. Germline CDR1 is KGHSH and CDR2 is LQKENI. J gave up 0 bases and V 3 bases, and 7 bases lay outside the gene matches. The CDR3 DNA follows: TGTGCCAGCTCACCCGGGGGGGGGCAGGGCTCCTACAATGAGCAGTTCTTC. It yields the protein CASSPGGGQGSYNEQFF.

This sequence joins TRBV19 and TRBJ1-1, with a tentative D call TRBD1 (5 bases). This CDR3 has 14 residues. Germline values: CDR1 LNHDA, CDR2 SQIVND (reference sequence). Trimming took off 10 bases at V and 3 bases at J, with 18 bases between the two ends. The CDR3 coding sequence is TGTGCCACCCGGGGGGTCCCTAGAGACACTGAAGCTTTCTTT. Translated, it gives CATRGVPRDTEAFF. Looking up the rest from reference TRBV19 and TRBJ1-1 gives the full variable domain: DGGITQSPKYLFRKEGQNVTLSCEQNLNHDAMYWYRQDPGQGLRLIYYSQIVNDFQKGDIAEGYSVSREKKESFPLTVTSAQKNPTAFYLCATRGVPRDTEAFFGQGTRLTVV.

The chain links TRBV2 to TRBJ2-7; 16 nucleotides align to TRBD2. The CDR3 consists of 15 residues. The J segment lost 4 bases and the V segment lost 6 bases, leaving 3 bases of the junction unmatched. Germline lookup yields CDR1 SNHLY and CDR2 FYNNEI. Written as DNA, the CDR3 is TGTGCCAGCAGATCGGGACTAGCGGGGGGGTACGAGCAGTACTTC. Encoded protein: CASRSGLAGGYEQYF.

The chain carries TRBV6-5 and TRBJ1-5, with D perhaps TRBD1 (5 bases). Germline V CDR1 and CDR2: MNHEY, SVGAGI. The CDR3 has 12 residues. V shed 7 bases and J shed 3 bases, with 7 bases lying between them. The chain's CDR3 is CASKQANQPQHF. DNA of the CDR3: TGTGCCAGCAAACAGGCCAATCAGCCCCAGCATTTT.

V usage is TRBV18 and J usage is TRBJ2-5, with D maybe TRBD1 (6 bases). The V end lost 3 bases, the J end lost 2 bases, and 7 bases lay between the germline ends. The V gene's germline CDR1 is KGHSH and CDR2 LQKENI. The CDR3 extends over 13 amino acids. The CDR3 reads CASSPGQQETQYF. In DNA, the CDR3 is TGTGCCAGCTCACCTGGACAGCAAGAGACCCAGTACTTC.

This sequence joins TRBV7-3 and TRBJ2-3; D remains unclear. CDR3 size: 13 residues. Trimming took off 5 bases at V and 6 bases at J, with 12 bases between the two ends. Germline V gene lookup returns CDR1 SGHTA and CDR2 FQGTGA. The CDR3 is CASSLMLGDTQYF. Here the CDR3 DNA reads TGTGCCAGCAGCCTCATGCTGGGGGATACGCAGTATTTT.

This sequence joins TRBV7-9 and TRBJ1-6; TRBD1 might be the D (6 bases). V lost 3 bases, J lost 8 bases, and 11 bases lay in between. CDR3 length equals 14 residues. The germline V gene encodes CDR1 SEHNR and CDR2 FQNEAQ (reference sequence). As DNA, the CDR3 is TGTGCCAGCAGCTTTAACAGGGAGGATTCACCCCTCCACTTT. As protein: CASSFNREDSPLHF.

The rearrangement links TRBV5-4 to TRBJ2-3; 9 nucleotides match TRBD1. Germline loops: CDR1 SGHNT, CDR2 YYREEE (reference sequence). This CDR3 comprises 17 residues. J gave up 6 bases and V 0 bases, and 11 bases lay outside the gene matches. The CDR3 coding sequence is TGTGCCAGCAGCTTGGCCTCAAGGACAGGGGTCACTGATACGCAGTATTTT. Its protein product is CASSLASRTGVTDTQYF.

V is TRBV7-9 and J is TRBJ2-3, with D uncertain. Trimming took off 2 bases at V and 3 bases at J, with 12 bases between the two ends. In germline, CDR1 is SEHNR, CDR2 FQNEAQ (reference sequence). This CDR3 comprises 15 residues. CDR3 bases: TGTGCCAGCAGCTTACGGGCACTTCGAACAGATACGCAGTATTTT. As protein: CASSLRALRTDTQYF.

J is TRBJ1-5 and V is TRBV19, with a weak D call TRBD1 (5 bases). CDR3 length: 13 residues. Germline CDR1 reads LNHDA; CDR2 reads SQIVND (reference sequence). The V end was cut by 5 bases, the J end by 4 bases, with 9 bases between. CDR3 sequence: CASSEGINQPQHF. The CDR3 DNA is TGTGCCAGTAGTGAGGGGATTAATCAGCCCCAGCATTTT.

This clone appeared a few times. V usage is TRBV7-9 and J usage is TRBJ1-3; D unresolved. In germline, CDR1 is SEHNR, CDR2 FQNEAQ (reference sequence). Trimming shortened V by 1 base and J by 4 bases, and 14 bases separated the two germline ends. This CDR3 is built from 16 residues. The DNA of the CDR3 is TGTGCCAGCAGCTTAGACTTTATCGGTTACGGAAACACCATATATTTT. Its translation: CASSLDFIGYGNTIYF.

The chain joins TRBV19 to TRBJ1-1, with D possibly matching TRBD1 (6 bases). This CDR3 contains 14 residues. The V end lost 5 bases, the J end lost 3 bases, and 13 bases lay between the germline ends. Germline V gene data show CDR1 as LNHDA and CDR2 as SQIVND (reference sequence). Here the CDR3 DNA reads TGTGCCAGTAGTCCCAGGGGCGAGGACACTGAAGCTTTCTTT. Its translation: CASSPRGEDTEAFF.